Listed below are T cell receptor beta chains from one sample, sequenced in a study of blood T cell repertoires in COVID-19. TCRdb keeps only in-frame clones here, not all; method: immunoSEQ multiplex PCR. The table shows around 100,000 clones, with around 84% occurring only once. The specimen sequenced was peripheral blood. The receptors originated from a human donor in a cohort sampled during active COVID-19. The CDR3 runs from the conserved cysteine through the conserved F or W. The D gene is left open where the match is weak. The size entry is marked missing in some rows and otherwise reads once, few, many or a size class.

cdr3_length: 15
clone_size: NA
d_call: TRBD1
j_call: TRBJ1-5
v_call: TRBV19
cdr3_nt: TGTGCCAGTAGGCCGGGACAGGCACTCAATCAGCCCCAGCATTTT
cdr3_aa: CASRPGQALNQPQHF

cdr3_length: 14
clone_size: NA
d_call: TRBD1
j_call: TRBJ1-1
v_call: TRBV11-2
cdr3_nt: TGTGCCAGCAGGGTTACAGGGGGTCAAACTGAAGCTTTCTTT
cdr3_aa: CASRVTGGQTEAFF

cdr3_length: 13
clone_size: once
d_call: NA
j_call: TRBJ1-1
v_call: TRBV30
cdr3_nt: TGTGCCTGGAGCCCAGATGTGAACACTGAAGCTTTCTTT
cdr3_aa: CAWSPDVNTEAFF

cdr3_length: 13
clone_size: NA
d_call: NA
j_call: TRBJ2-5
v_call: TRBV5-6
cdr3_nt: TGTGCCAGCAGCCCTATCTCGGAAGAGACCCAGTACTTC
cdr3_aa: CASSPISEETQYF

cdr3_length: 15
clone_size: NA
d_call: TRBD2
j_call: TRBJ2-7
v_call: TRBV7-2
cdr3_nt: TGTGCCAGCAGCTCGACTAGCTTCCCCGTCTACGAGCAGTACTTC
cdr3_aa: CASSSTSFPVYEQYF

cdr3_length: 12
clone_size: NA
d_call: NA
j_call: TRBJ1-6
v_call: TRBV2
cdr3_nt: TGTGCCAGCTGGAGGGTGAATTCACCCCTCCACTTT
cdr3_aa: CASWRVNSPLHF

cdr3_length: 17
clone_size: NA
d_call: TRBD2
j_call: TRBJ2-3
v_call: TRBV19
cdr3_nt: TGTGCCAGTAGTATCCGGACTAGCGGGGGGTACACAGATACGCAGTATTTT
cdr3_aa: CASSIRTSGGYTDTQYF

cdr3_length: 15
clone_size: NA
d_call: NA
j_call: TRBJ1-2
v_call: TRBV21-1
cdr3_nt: TGTGCCATCCTCACGGGGATAAATCCTAACTATGGCTACACCTTC
cdr3_aa: CAILTGINPNYGYTF

cdr3_length: 14
clone_size: NA
d_call: TRBD1
j_call: TRBJ2-7
v_call: TRBV5-1
cdr3_nt: TGCGCCAGCAGCCGGACAGGGCCCTCCTACGAGCAGTACTTC
cdr3_aa: CASSRTGPSYEQYF

cdr3_length: 15
clone_size: NA
d_call: TRBD1
j_call: TRBJ2-3
v_call: TRBV18
cdr3_nt: TGTGCCAGCTCACCCGGGACAGGGAGCACAGATACGCAGTATTTT
cdr3_aa: CASSPGTGSTDTQYF

cdr3_length: 14
clone_size: NA
d_call: NA
j_call: TRBJ1-1
v_call: TRBV19
cdr3_nt: TGTGCCAGTCTAGGGGGGGAATTGGGCACTGAAGCTTTCTTT
cdr3_aa: CASLGGELGTEAFF

cdr3_length: 18
clone_size: NA
d_call: TRBD2
j_call: TRBJ2-2
v_call: TRBV9
cdr3_nt: TGTGCCAGCAGCGACGGGACTAGCGGGGGTCTATGGACCGGGGAGCTGTTTTTT
cdr3_aa: CASSDGTSGGLWTGELFF

cdr3_length: 18
clone_size: NA
d_call: NA
j_call: TRBJ2-6
v_call: TRBV5-4
cdr3_nt: TGTGCCAGCAGCTTGGAGACATTGAGTAGCTCTGGGGCCAACGTCCTGACTTTC
cdr3_aa: CASSLETLSSSGANVLTF

cdr3_length: 14
clone_size: few
d_call: NA
j_call: TRBJ1-4
v_call: TRBV28
cdr3_nt: TGTGCCAGCAAAGGGGATGGGGTGGAGGAAAAACTGTTTTTT
cdr3_aa: CASKGDGVEEKLFF

cdr3_length: 16
clone_size: NA
d_call: TRBD1
j_call: TRBJ2-2
v_call: TRBV20-1
cdr3_nt: TGCAGTGCTAGTTCGAATCTCAGGGGGCCCGCCGGGGAGCTGTTTTTT
cdr3_aa: CSASSNLRGPAGELFF

cdr3_length: 13
clone_size: NA
d_call: TRBD1
j_call: TRBJ2-1
v_call: TRBV9
cdr3_nt: TGTGCCAGCAGCGCCTCAACAGGGGAGAAGAGGGTCTTC
cdr3_aa: CASSASTGEKRVF

cdr3_length: 14
clone_size: NA
d_call: NA
j_call: TRBJ2-5
v_call: TRBV7-6
cdr3_nt: TGTGCCAGCAGCTTATCAGGGGACTACGAGACCCAGTACTTC
cdr3_aa: CASSLSGDYETQYF

cdr3_length: 14
clone_size: NA
d_call: NA
j_call: TRBJ1-2
v_call: TRBV10-3
cdr3_nt: TGTGCCATCAGTGAGTTAGGGGCAGGGTACGGCTACACCTTC
cdr3_aa: CAISELGAGYGYTF

cdr3_length: 13
clone_size: NA
d_call: TRBD1
j_call: TRBJ1-2
v_call: TRBV3-1/TRBV3-2
cdr3_nt: TGTGCCAGCAGCCCGGGACAGGGAGGAGGCTACACCTTC
cdr3_aa: CASSPGQGGGYTF

cdr3_length: 12
clone_size: NA
d_call: NA
j_call: TRBJ1-2
v_call: TRBV29-1
cdr3_nt: TGCAGCGTTGAAACTCCTAACTATGGCTACACCTTC
cdr3_aa: CSVETPNYGYTF

cdr3_length: 16
clone_size: NA
d_call: TRBD2
j_call: TRBJ2-1
v_call: TRBV9
cdr3_nt: TGTGCCAGCAGCGTAGTAGCGGGGGGCAGCTTCAATGAGCAGTTCTTC
cdr3_aa: CASSVVAGGSFNEQFF

cdr3_length: 13
clone_size: NA
d_call: NA
j_call: TRBJ2-5
v_call: TRBV5-4
cdr3_nt: TGTGCCAGCAGCTTGATCGTACAAGAGACCCAGTACTTC
cdr3_aa: CASSLIVQETQYF

cdr3_length: 15
clone_size: once
d_call: NA
j_call: TRBJ1-4
v_call: TRBV25-1
cdr3_nt: TGTGCCAGCAGTGAAGTTGGGGGGGCGGGTGAAAAACTGTTTTTT
cdr3_aa: CASSEVGGAGEKLFF

cdr3_length: 16
clone_size: NA
d_call: NA
j_call: TRBJ2-3
v_call: TRBV6-1
cdr3_nt: TGTGCCAGCAGTGAACGTGGGCACCCGAGCACAGATACGCAGTATTTT
cdr3_aa: CASSERGHPSTDTQYF